Listed here are 30 T cell receptor beta chains from one sample, sequenced in a study of PD-L1 blockade in urothelial cancer. Here immunoSEQ multiplex PCR was the method, and the copy in TCRdb shows in-frame clones only, minus some. This sample has some 65,000 clones; roughly 79% occur once, and the top ten carry 2.5% to 4%. Time point reported: pretreatment peripheral blood. The specimen was PBMCs, collected around atezolizumab (anti-PD-L1) treatment. The receptors shown here come from a man aged 65-85 years with urothelial cancer.

The V and J genes are TRBV7-2 and TRBJ2-5; TRBD1 aligns across 9 bases. The CDR3 length is 16 residues. Germline V gene sequence: CDR1 SGHTA, CDR2 FQGNSA. The ends lost 0 bases at V and 5 bases at J; junction bases unmatched: 7. The CDR3 DNA reads as TGTGCCAGCAGCTTAGCGGGATTAGGGACAGGGGAGACCCAGTACTTC. Translating gives CASSLAGLGTGETQYF.

This clone has just one count. J is TRBJ2-1 and V is TRBV11-2; D is possibly TRBD2 (6 bases). CDR1 and CDR2 from the germline V gene are SGHAT and FQNNGV. The ends were cut back, 1 base at V and 2 bases at J, with 9 bases in the middle. CDR3 length: 15 residues. CDR3: CASSLGWTTYNEQFF. CDR3 sequence (DNA): TGTGCCAGCAGCTTAGGTTGGACTACCTACAATGAGCAGTTCTTC.

The V call is TRBV6-5, the J call TRBJ2-2; 10 bases align to TRBD1. This CDR3 has 15 residues. Germline V gives CDR1 MNHEY, CDR2 SVGAGI. Germline trimming cut 6 bases from V and 11 bases from J; bases unmatched to any gene: 12. CDR3 nucleotide sequence: TGTGCCAGCAGGGGGAGGACAGGGGGTGTAAGAGAGCTGTTTTTT. Translation gives CASRGRTGGVRELFF.

The chain recombines TRBV19 with TRBJ2-6; D may be TRBD2 (5 bases). Trimming left V 9 bases short and J 2 bases short, with 8 bases between. Germline V gene sequence: CDR1 LNHDA, CDR2 SQIVND (reference sequence). The CDR3 runs to 13 residues. Written as DNA, the CDR3 is TGTGCCAGCGGGGTGGCTGGGGCCAACGTCCTGACTTTC. It specifies CASGVAGANVLTF.

The chain employs TRBV5-1 and TRBJ2-3; weak D call: TRBD1 (6 bases). Germline CDR1 SGHRS, CDR2 YFSETQ. This CDR3 region has 13 residues. Trimming shortened V by 4 bases and J by 5 bases, and 11 bases separated the two germline ends. The CDR3, as DNA: TGCGCCAGCAGCAGGGCAGGGGAAGATACGCAGTATTTT. Protein product: CASSRAGEDTQYF.

The chain carries TRBV28 and TRBJ2-1, with 11 positions matching TRBD1. The germline CDR1 and CDR2 sequences are MDHEN and SYDVKM. After removal of 8 bases from V and 10 bases from J, the junction contained 4 bases not matched to a gene. This CDR3 spans 12 amino acids. The CDR3 sequence: CASGTGGGEQFF. CDR3 sequence (DNA): TGTGCCAGCGGGACAGGGGGTGGAGAGCAGTTCTTC.

The chain employs TRBV28 and TRBJ1-2; D is perhaps TRBD1 (5 bases). This CDR3 is 19 amino acids long. Germline-derived CDR1 and CDR2 are MDHEN and SYDVKM. V shed 1 base and J shed 1 base, with 22 bases lying between them. CDR3 DNA: TGTGCCAGCAGTTTATTGATCCAGGGCAATCTAATCCTTAACTATGGCTACACCTTC. Residues: CASSLLIQGNLILNYGYTF.

The chain combines TRBV5-5 with TRBJ2-5; TRBD2 matches at 13 bases. With V trimmed by 4 bases and J by 2 bases, 14 bases remained unmatched. The germline V gene has CDR1 SGHKS and CDR2 YYEKEE (reference sequence). This CDR3 has 19 amino acids. The CDR3 nucleotides are TGTGCCAGCAGCACCCGGGGACTAGCGGGAACGTACGGACAAGAGACCCAGTACTTC. The encoded protein is CASSTRGLAGTYGQETQYF.

In this sample, this clone turned up a few times. V usage is TRBV6-5 and J usage is TRBJ1-5; possibly TRBD1 for D (6 bases). CDR3 size: 15 residues. Trimming pared 5 bases from V and 2 bases from J, leaving 13 bases between. CDR1 MNHEY and CDR2 SVGAGI come from the germline V gene. The CDR3 here is CASSRGARGNQPQHF. The CDR3 DNA is TGTGCCAGCAGTCGGGGGGCGCGCGGCAATCAGCCCCAGCATTTT.

This clone was counted a few times. The J gene is TRBJ1-5, the V gene TRBV10-2, with unresolved D. Trimming removed 4 bases at V and 2 bases at J, with 9 bases between. From germline, CDR1 is WSHSY and CDR2 SAAADI. The CDR3 has 14 amino acids. The CDR3 sequence is CASSAQIGNQPQHF. In DNA form, the CDR3 reads TGCGCCAGCAGTGCACAGATCGGCAATCAGCCCCAGCATTTT.

The chain links TRBV6-5 to TRBJ2-2; 10 nucleotides agree with TRBD2. Germline loops: CDR1 MNHEY, CDR2 SVGAGI. The V and J ends lost 6 bases and 4 bases, in that order; junction bases with no gene match: 2. This CDR3 has 14 residues. The CDR3 sequence is CASSTSGITGELFF. The CDR3 DNA reads TGTGCCAGCAGCACTAGCGGGATCACCGGGGAGCTGTTTTTT.

The gene calls are TRBV29-1 and TRBJ2-1; 8 bases are a match to TRBD2. This CDR3 is built from 14 residues. V shed 2 bases, J shed 3 bases, and the junction held 3 bases outside the gene matches. Germline CDR1 reads SQVTM; CDR2 reads ANQGSEA. The CDR3 is CSVEQRESYNEQFF. In nucleotides, the CDR3 is TGCAGCGTTGAACAGCGGGAGAGCTACAATGAGCAGTTCTTC.

The V gene is TRBV6-1, the J gene TRBJ2-5; 9 bases fit TRBD1. The CDR3 is 15 residues long. Germline V gives CDR1 MNHNS, CDR2 SASEGT. The V and J ends lost 4 bases and 4 bases, in that order; junction bases with no gene match: 7. The CDR3 sequence: CASSGRQGGGETQYF. The CDR3, as DNA: TGTGCCAGCAGTGGGAGACAGGGGGGAGGAGAGACCCAGTACTTC.

The V gene is TRBV5-4, the J gene TRBJ2-5; D remains ambiguous. CDR3 length: 14 amino acids. V was pared by 0 bases and J by 3 bases, with 9 bases between. Per the germline V gene, CDR1 is SGHNT and CDR2 is YYREEE (reference sequence). The CDR3 DNA reads TGTGCCAGCAGCTTGGATCCTCTTGAAGAGACCCAGTACTTC. Its protein product is CASSLDPLEETQYF. The full variable domain, its missing parts supplied by reference TRBV5-4 and TRBJ2-5, is ETGVTQSPTHLIKTRGQQVTLRCSSQSGHNTVSWYQQALGQGPQFIFQYYREEENGRGNFPPRFSGLQFPNYSSELNVNALELDDSALYLCASSLDPLEETQYFGPGTRLLVL.

This clone turned up a few times. One junction end does not reproduce the germline sequence, and a read error may be involved. V is TRBV7-7 and J is TRBJ2-5; the D gene is possibly TRBD2 (5 bases). This CDR3 has 13 residues. CDR1 and CDR2 (germline): SSHAT, FNYEAQ (reference sequence). CDR3 sequence (DNA): TGTGCTAGCAGCCGTGGGAGAGGGGAGACCCAGTACTTC. This gives the protein CASSRGRGETQYF.

The chain combines TRBV2 with TRBJ2-7; TRBD1 matches 8 bases. The CDR3 sequence is 14 residues long. Looked up from germline, CDR1 is SNHLY and CDR2 is FYNNEI. The junction had 9 bases not matched to a gene; V was cut back by 6 bases and J by 5 bases. This CDR3 is CASSETGVDDEQYF. The CDR3 nucleotides read TGTGCCAGCAGCGAGACAGGGGTAGATGACGAGCAGTACTTC.

This clone was detected once. The chain uses TRBV28 and TRBJ1-1, with TRBD1 as a possible D gene (6 bases). The CDR3 totals 15 residues. The germline CDR1 and CDR2 sequences are MDHEN and SYDVKM. Trimming removed 3 bases at V and 1 base at J, with 12 bases between. The CDR3 loop reads CASSLGVGANTEAFF. For the CDR3, the DNA is TGTGCCAGCAGTTTGGGGGTGGGGGCGAACACTGAAGCTTTCTTT.

The rearrangement joins TRBV27 to TRBJ2-1; 7 nucleotides match TRBD2. After removal of 6 bases from V and 12 bases from J, the junction contained 17 bases not matched to a gene. The CDR3 has 15 residues. The germline CDR1 and CDR2 sequences are MNHEY and SMNVEV (reference sequence). The CDR3 sequence is CASSSTGTTSRVQFF. The DNA of the CDR3 is TGTGCCAGCAGCTCGACCGGGACTACGTCGAGGGTGCAGTTCTTC.

The chain is built from TRBV18 and TRBJ1-3; possibly TRBD1 for D (5 bases). The V gene lost 3 bases and the J gene lost 2 bases, with 11 bases spanning the gap. Per germline, CDR1 KGHSH and CDR2 LQKENI. The CDR3 consists of 15 residues. This CDR3 is CASSPGGAPGNTIYF. The CDR3 DNA reads TGTGCCAGCTCACCTGGAGGGGCGCCTGGAAACACCATATATTTT.

The V gene is TRBV7-9, the J gene TRBJ2-7, with 12 bases identical to TRBD1. CDR3 length equals 13 residues. Per the germline V gene, CDR1 is SEHNR and CDR2 is FQNEAQ (reference sequence). With V trimmed by 8 bases and J by 6 bases, 5 bases remained unmatched. CDR3 protein: CASGGTGGGEQYF. The CDR3 DNA reads as TGTGCCAGCGGAGGGACAGGGGGCGGCGAGCAGTACTTC.

This clone was counted once. The rearrangement uses TRBV5-4 and TRBJ2-2; 10 bases are shared with TRBD1. CDR1 and CDR2 (germline): SGHNT, YYREEE (reference sequence). Trimming cost V 4 bases and J 7 bases; bases outside gene matches: 10. This CDR3 region has 16 residues. CDR3 sequence (DNA): TGTGCCAGCAGCCCGGACAGGGGGTCTGCGGGCGGGGAGCTGTTTTTT. Translation: CASSPDRGSAGGELFF.

J is TRBJ2-5 and V is TRBV19; TRBD2 is a possible D gene (6 bases). The CDR3 consists of 16 residues. Germline V gene sequence: CDR1 LNHDA, CDR2 SQIVND (reference sequence). V lost 4 bases and J 2 bases, leaving 17 bases between the germline ends. DNA of the CDR3: TGTGCCAGTAGTACCAGCGGGCTCATGACGCAAGAGACCCAGTACTTC. This codes for CASSTSGLMTQETQYF.

The chain links TRBV7-2 to TRBJ2-3; 7 bases line up with TRBD2. Germline CDR1 SGHTA, CDR2 FQGNSA. The length of the CDR3 is 15 residues. V was clipped by 2 bases and J by 4 bases; unmatched bases: 6. CDR3 residues: CASSLNGGSADTQYF. The CDR3 nucleotides are TGTGCCAGCAGCTTAAATGGCGGGAGCGCAGATACGCAGTATTTT.

V gene TRBV6-1 combines with J gene TRBJ2-1, with 10 bases identical to TRBD1. Per germline, CDR1 MNHNS and CDR2 SASEGT. This CDR3 region has 15 residues. J was trimmed by 1 base and V by 8 bases; bases with no gene match: 5. As DNA, the CDR3 is TGTGCCAGCGAGACAGGGGGCGAGTCCTACAATGAGCAGTTCTTC. This codes for CASETGGESYNEQFF.

In this sample, this clone turned up a few times. The chain couples TRBV7-9 to TRBJ2-1, with 11 bases aligning to TRBD2. Germline assignment: CDR1 SEHNR and CDR2 FQNEAQ (reference sequence). This CDR3 spans 15 amino acids. J was trimmed by 7 bases and V by 4 bases; bases with no gene match: 6. The CDR3, as DNA: TGTGCCAGCAGCTCCACTAGCGGGAGAGCGAATGAGCAGTTCTTC. Translated: CASSSTSGRANEQFF.

The rearrangement uses TRBV18 and TRBJ1-5; perhaps TRBD1 as D (6 bases). The V end lost 0 bases, the J end lost 6 bases, and 9 bases lay between the germline ends. This CDR3 is 14 amino acids long. In germline, CDR1 is KGHSH, CDR2 LQKENI. CDR3 amino acids: CASSPPGQSQPQHF. In nucleotides, the CDR3 is TGTGCCAGCTCACCACCAGGACAGTCTCAGCCCCAGCATTTT.

This clone has only one observation. This chain links TRBV18 with TRBJ1-5; 9 bases line up with TRBD1. V was pared by 6 bases and J by 5 bases, with 17 bases of the junction left unmatched. The CDR3 has 18 residues. Germline V gene sequence: CDR1 KGHSH, CDR2 LQKENI. The CDR3 region is CASSLNSGSTGGHQPQHF. CDR3 nucleotides: TGTGCCAGCTCGCTTAATTCGGGGTCGACAGGGGGACATCAGCCCCAGCATTTT.

This rearrangement joins TRBV2 to TRBJ2-1; 12 bases fit TRBD2. The V segment lost 7 bases and the J segment 9 bases; nucleotides outside the gene matches: 7. Germline V CDR1 and CDR2: SNHLY, FYNNEI. The CDR3 has 14 residues. The CDR3 sequence is CASKPGLAGSEQFF. The CDR3 DNA follows: TGTGCCAGCAAGCCCGGACTAGCGGGAAGTGAGCAGTTCTTC.

In regard to this clone: Other nucleotide sequences in the sample specify the same CDR3. This rearrangement joins TRBV7-2 to TRBJ2-5, with D maybe TRBD1 (6 bases). Germline V gene sequence: CDR1 SGHTA, CDR2 FQGNSA. This CDR3 has 14 amino acids. The germline V and J ends were trimmed by 4 bases and 0 bases, with 9 bases remaining between them. Written as DNA, the CDR3 is TGTGCCAGCAGCTCAGACAGGTACCAAGAGACCCAGTACTTC. It specifies CASSSDRYQETQYF. The complete variable domain, with remaining parts taken from reference TRBV7-2 and TRBJ2-5, reads GAGVSQSPSNKVTEKGKDVELRCDPISGHTALYWYRQSLGQGLEFLIYFQGNSAPDKSGLPSDRFSAERTGGSVSTLTIQRTQQEDSAVYLCASSSDRYQETQYFGPGTRLLVL.

This sequence joins TRBV5-1 and TRBJ2-3; TRBD2 agrees at 14 bases. Germline V gene data show CDR1 as SGHRS and CDR2 as YFSETQ. This CDR3 has 17 residues. V shed 0 bases and J 7 bases; nucleotides not matched to a gene: 7. The CDR3, as DNA: TGCGCCAGCAGCTTGGAGGGACTAGCGGGAGTAGTTCATACGCAGTATTTT. Translated: CASSLEGLAGVVHTQYF.